A single sample is the source of the 27 T cell receptor beta chains below, sequenced in a study of T cells in Graves' hyperthyroidism and ophthalmopathy (dated by TCRdb to the late 2010s). The protocol used for the library was multiplex PCR. The reads were generated on an Illumina HiSeq 2000. The TCR beta CDR3 regions were amplified from the RNA transcripts. The TCR CDR3 was subjected to a first round of RT-PCR using the HTBI primer set and the Qiagen OneStep RT-PCR kit. TCRdb ran its own pipeline on the public reads, namely fastp trimming at Q25 and MiXCR clone calling, and kept in-frame beta chains. Here each entry gathers all rows of one CDR3 protein and keeps the most common genes and DNA. Recorded for this sample are some 350,000 distinct CDR3 sequences; about an eighth of them occurred a single time. The ten largest make up 30% to 40% of the sample. Sequenced: blood. All receptors come from a woman aged 35 to 49 with Graves' ophthalmopathy.

This clonotype was counted ten times or more. The rearrangement uses TRBV6-1 and TRBJ1-5; possibly TRBD1 for D (5 bases). The CDR3 loop spans 14 amino acids. Per the germline V gene, CDR1 is MNHNS and CDR2 is SASEGT. Trimming cost V 6 bases and J 6 bases, with 15 bases left between them. CDR3 in DNA: TGTGCCAGCAGGCCCCGGGGGGACGTTCAGCCCCAGCATTTT. This sequence encodes CASRPRGDVQPQHF.

This clonotype has a count of ten or more. V usage is TRBV6-1 and J usage is TRBJ1-1, with D possibly matching TRBD1 (5 bases). V was clipped by 5 bases and J by 0 bases, with 7 bases between them. The germline gives CDR1 MNHNS, CDR2 SASEGT. CDR3 size: 13 residues. CDR3 residues: CASSHRLNTEAFF. Written as DNA, the CDR3 is TGTGCCAGCAGTCACAGGCTGAACACTGAAGCTTTCTTT.

The CDR3 DNA follows: TGTGCCAGCAGCTTTTTTTCCGGGAGGACCGGGGAGCTGTTTTTT. Encoded protein: CASSFFSGRTGELFF. The chain employs TRBV7-2 and TRBJ2-2; 7 bases map to TRBD2. CDR3 length: 15 residues. Germline trimming cut 3 bases from V and 5 bases from J; bases unmatched to any gene: 6. CDR1 is SGHTA, CDR2 FQGNSA, per germline.

The chain combines TRBV20-1 with TRBJ1-5, with 9 positions matching TRBD1. V was pared by 6 bases and J by 7 bases, with 4 bases of the junction left unmatched. Germline V CDR1 and CDR2: DFQATT, SNEGSKA (reference sequence). The CDR3 is made up of 12 amino acids. CDR3 region: CSARTGEQPQHF. The CDR3 bases are TGCAGTGCACGGACAGGGGAGCAGCCCCAGCATTTT.

The V and J genes are TRBV5-4 and TRBJ1-2; 7 bases line up with TRBD1. The CDR3 covers 14 residues. CDR1 and CDR2 from the germline V gene are SGHNT and YYREEE (reference sequence). V lost 2 bases to trimming and J lost 8 bases; unmatched junction nucleotides: 9. The CDR3 reads CASSLWVGTAGYTF. CDR3 DNA sequence: TGTGCCAGCAGCTTATGGGTAGGGACAGCCGGCTACACCTTC.

This clonotype was seen repeatedly, ten times or more. V and J are TRBV5-1 and TRBJ1-5; possible D gene TRBD1, 5 bases. Germline CDR1 and CDR2: SGHRS and YFSETQ. Trimming took 0 bases from V and 5 from J, leaving 9 bases between them. The CDR3 extends over 14 amino acids. The CDR3 loop is CASSLAGGDQPQHF. In nucleotides, the CDR3 is TGCGCCAGCAGCTTGGCCGGGGGGGATCAGCCCCAGCATTTT. Filled out from reference TRBV5-1 and TRBJ1-5, the complete variable domain reads KAGVTQTPRYLIKTRGQQVTLSCSPISGHRSVSWYQQTPGQGLQFLFEYFSETQRNKGNFPGRFSGRQFSNSRSEMNVSTLELGDSALYLCASSLAGGDQPQHFGDGTRLSIL.

This clonotype has more than one count but fewer than ten. This sequence joins TRBV13 and TRBJ2-7; TRBD1 or TRBD2 may be the D gene (5 bases each). CDR1 is PRHDT and CDR2 is FYEKMQ in the germline V gene (reference sequence). The CDR3 sequence is 14 residues long. V shed 5 bases and J shed 0 bases, with 11 bases lying between them. The chain's CDR3 is CASSDRDGSYEQYF. Written as DNA, the CDR3 is TGTGCCAGCAGCGACCGGGACGGCTCCTACGAGCAGTACTTC. The whole variable domain, filled in from reference TRBV13 and TRBJ2-7, reads AAGVIQSPRHLIKEKRETATLKCYPIPRHDTVYWYQQGPGQDPQFLISFYEKMQSDKGSIPDRFSAQQFSDYHSELNMSSLELGDSALYFCASSDRDGSYEQYFGPGTRLTVT.

This chain links TRBV12-3 or TRBV12-4 with TRBJ1-2; TRBD1 matches 10 bases. V gave up 5 bases and J gave up 0 bases; unmatched junction bases: 6. The CDR3 runs 16 residues. The CDR3 is CASSLDRGSSNYGYTF. The CDR3 DNA reads as TGTGCCAGCAGTCTGGACAGGGGGTCATCTAACTATGGCTACACCTTC.

Many counts were recorded for this clonotype. This chain uses TRBV20-1 with TRBJ2-1; perhaps TRBD2 as D (6 bases). This CDR3 is 13 amino acids long. The germline V gene has CDR1 DFQATT and CDR2 SNEGSKA (reference sequence). The CDR3 coding sequence is TGCAGGGGCGGAGGGCCGGGATACAATGAGCAGTTCTTC. Protein: CRGGGPGYNEQFF.

V and J are TRBV20-1 and TRBJ2-2; tentative D call: TRBD2 (6 bases). This CDR3 is 17 amino acids long. The ends were cut back, 1 base at V and 3 bases at J, with 18 bases in the middle. Germline assignment: CDR1 DFQATT and CDR2 SNEGSKA (reference sequence). The CDR3 DNA reads as TGCAGTGCTAGAGGCCCTTTAGGGAGGCGGGACACCGGGGAGCTGTTTTTT. Translated, it gives CSARGPLGRRDTGELFF.

This clonotype was picked up many times. The chain carries TRBV7-9 and TRBJ2-1; 8 nucleotides match TRBD2. Per germline, CDR1 SEHNR and CDR2 FQNEAQ (reference sequence). The V gene end was trimmed by 5 bases and the J gene end by 3 bases; junction bases not matched to a gene: 6. This CDR3 spans 15 amino acids. The CDR3 bases are TGTGCCAGCAGCCATCAAAGCGGGAGCTACAATGAGCAGTTCTTC. Its translation: CASSHQSGSYNEQFF.

This chain uses TRBV6-5 with TRBJ2-7, with 8 bases identical to TRBD1. The CDR3 length is 14 residues. V shed 4 bases, J shed 4 bases, and the junction held 6 bases outside the gene matches. CDR1 is MNHEY, CDR2 SVGAGI, per germline. CDR3 amino acids: CASSWTGLGYEQYF. CDR3 nucleotides: TGTGCCAGCAGTTGGACAGGGTTGGGGTACGAGCAGTACTTC.

The genes are TRBV4-1 and TRBJ1-2, with a weak D call TRBD1 (5 bases). Per the germline V gene, CDR1 is MGHRA and CDR2 is YSYEKL. V was pared by 1 base and J by 3 bases, with 12 bases between. This CDR3 has 15 residues. The chain's CDR3 is CASSQVQVGDYGYTF. The CDR3 region has the DNA TGCGCCAGCAGCCAAGTTCAGGTGGGGGACTATGGCTACACCTTC.

This chain joins TRBV2 and TRBJ2-6; 11 bases line up with TRBD1. V shed 6 bases and J 1 base; nucleotides not matched to a gene: 11. CDR3 length: 19 amino acids. Per germline, CDR1 SNHLY and CDR2 FYNNEI. CDR3 sequence (DNA): TGTGCCAGCAGCTTACTTTCCGGACAGGGGGCGTCTGGGGCCAACGTCCTGACTTTC. It translates to CASSLLSGQGASGANVLTF.

This clonotype was detected ten times or more. The chain recombines TRBV19 with TRBJ2-7; TRBD2 is a possible D gene (6 bases). CDR3 length: 15 residues. The germline gives CDR1 LNHDA, CDR2 SQIVND (reference sequence). V lost 8 bases, J lost 2 bases, and 19 bases lay in between. CDR3 residues: CASSTPRGSPYEQYF. CDR3 DNA sequence: TGTGCCAGTTCCACCCCCCGGGGGAGTCCCTACGAGCAGTACTTC. The full variable domain, in which reference TRBV19 and TRBJ2-7 provide the parts outside the CDR3, is DGGITQSPKYLFRKEGQNVTLSCEQNLNHDAMYWYRQDPGQGLRLIYYSQIVNDFQKGDIAEGYSVSREKKESFPLTVTSAQKNPTAFYLCASSTPRGSPYEQYFGPGTRLTVT.

This clonotype has more than one count but fewer than ten. This CDR3 reads CASSWDRGDSPLHF. CDR3 in DNA: TGTGCCAGCAGTTGGGACAGGGGGGATTCACCCCTCCACTTT. V is TRBV6-1 and J is TRBJ1-6, with TRBD1 identical over 11 bases. There are 14 residues in the CDR3. Germline loops: CDR1 MNHNS, CDR2 SASEGT. The trim removed 5 bases at V and 8 bases at J, leaving 2 bases unmatched.

This chain links TRBV6-5 with TRBJ2-2; D is possibly TRBD1 (5 bases). Germline assignment: CDR1 MNHEY and CDR2 SVGAGI. This CDR3 spans 15 amino acids. Trimming pared 4 bases from V and 0 bases from J, leaving 9 bases between. The CDR3 sequence is CASSSRQSNTGELFF. The CDR3 DNA reads TGTGCCAGCAGTTCTCGACAGTCGAACACCGGGGAGCTGTTTTTT.

This clonotype has ten or more counts. The V call is TRBV6-1, the J call TRBJ1-1; D unclear. The germline V gene encodes CDR1 MNHNS and CDR2 SASEGT. This CDR3 spans 13 amino acids. With 5 bases removed from V and 1 base from J, the gap between germline ends came to 8 bases. In nucleotides, the CDR3 is TGTGCCAGCAGTTTCCGCCCGAACACTGAAGCTTTCTTT. Its protein product is CASSFRPNTEAFF.

In its sample, this clonotype was seen a few times. The chain has TRBV19 and TRBJ2-7; D may be TRBD1 or TRBD2 (5 bases each). V lost 10 bases and J lost 4, with 11 bases in between. The CDR3 spans 11 residues. Germline CDR1 is LNHDA and CDR2 is SQIVND (reference sequence). CDR3: CATRDGYEQYF. CDR3 nucleotide sequence: TGTGCCACCCGGGACGGATACGAGCAGTACTTC.

This clonotype was detected many times. V is TRBV10-3 and J is TRBJ1-5, with TRBD1 matching over 8 bases. V lost 0 bases to trimming and J lost 6 bases; unmatched junction nucleotides: 4. CDR1 ENHRY and CDR2 SYGVKD come from the germline V gene. This CDR3 contains 15 residues. The CDR3 DNA follows: TGTGCCATCAGTGAGTCGGGCAGGGGGCCTCAGCCCCAGCATTTT. Amino acid sequence: CAISESGRGPQPQHF.

This sequence joins TRBV3-1 and TRBJ1-2; 11 bases fit TRBD1. CDR3 size: 15 residues. V shed 1 base, J shed 7 bases, and the junction held 5 bases outside the gene matches. Per germline, CDR1 LGHDT and CDR2 YNNKEL (reference sequence). In DNA, the CDR3 is TGTGCCAGCAGCCAAGCCGGGACAGGGGGTGGTGGCTACACCTTC. Translating it yields CASSQAGTGGGGYTF.

This sequence joins TRBV19 and TRBJ1-3, with 9 bases fitting TRBD1. The V gene end was trimmed by 8 bases and the J gene end by 5 bases; junction bases not matched to a gene: 7. The CDR3 covers 14 residues. CDR1 and CDR2 (germline): LNHDA, SQIVND (reference sequence). The CDR3 region is CASGLYRGRNTIYF. For the CDR3, the DNA is TGTGCCAGTGGCCTTTACAGGGGGCGAAACACCATATATTTT. The variable domain in full, completed from reference TRBV19 and TRBJ1-3, reads DGGITQSPKYLFRKEGQNVTLSCEQNLNHDAMYWYRQDPGQGLRLIYYSQIVNDFQKGDIAEGYSVSREKKESFPLTVTSAQKNPTAFYLCASGLYRGRNTIYFGEGSWLTVV.

V gene TRBV20-1 combines with J gene TRBJ1-5, with TRBD1 as a possible D gene (5 bases). The CDR3 has 14 residues. The germline CDR1 and CDR2 sequences are DFQATT and SNEGSKA (reference sequence). Trimming removed 5 bases from V and 7 bases from J, with 18 bases in between. CDR3 amino acids: CSAQHPGYRQPQHF. Written as DNA, the CDR3 is TGCAGTGCTCAACACCCAGGGTATCGACAGCCCCAGCATTTT.

V gene TRBV7-2 combines with J gene TRBJ2-1; D may be TRBD2 (6 bases). V was clipped by 2 bases and J by 2 bases, with 16 bases between them. Germline assignment: CDR1 SGHTA and CDR2 FQGNSA. There are 17 residues in the CDR3. Here the CDR3 DNA reads TGTGCCAGCAGCTTACCAGGCGGGATAAGGGCCTACAATGAGCAGTTCTTC. Protein sequence: CASSLPGGIRAYNEQFF.

V and J are TRBV10-2 and TRBJ2-1; 14 positions agree with TRBD2. The V gene end was trimmed by 4 bases and the J gene end by 5 bases; junction bases not matched to a gene: 4. The CDR3 has 16 residues. The germline gives CDR1 WSHSY, CDR2 SAAADI. The CDR3 sequence: CASSATSGGAHNEQFF. CDR3 coding DNA: TGCGCCAGCAGTGCGACTAGCGGGGGGGCCCACAATGAGCAGTTCTTC.

This clonotype showed up many times. The chain recombines TRBV20-1 with TRBJ1-1; D may be TRBD1 (5 bases). V lost 6 bases and J 1 base, leaving 12 bases between the germline ends. The CDR3 spans 13 residues. Looked up from germline, CDR1 is DFQATT and CDR2 is SNEGSKA (reference sequence). In nucleotides, the CDR3 is TGCAGTGCAGGAGGGGCTTCGAACACTGAAGCTTTCTTT. This codes for CSAGGASNTEAFF.

In this sample, this clonotype turned up many times. The chain is built from TRBV27 and TRBJ1-2, with D perhaps TRBD1 (5 bases). The CDR3 covers 14 residues. Between the trimmed V and J ends, which lost 6 bases and 4 bases, there was a span of 15 bases. Germline CDR1 and CDR2: MNHEY and SMNVEV (reference sequence). The CDR3 DNA is TGTGCCAGCAGCCCGGGGCAATGGAGCTATGGCTACACCTTC. Translation: CASSPGQWSYGYTF.